The 2 T cell receptor beta chains reported below all come from one sample, sequenced in a study of spatial heterogeneity in lung cancer. TCRdb analysed the 5' RACE reads with MiXCR anew, one entry per CDR3 protein. The profile shows 40,000 to 45,000 distinct CDR3 sequences, 6% to 7.5% of them singletons. Noted time point: sample taken at primary tumor resection. No cell sorting; template was whole RNA from tumor, lung tissue or PBMC. The source was PBMCs, collected at surgery. All receptors come from a female donor with early-stage non-small cell lung cancer.

This clonotype was recorded a few times. This chain uses TRBV20-1 with TRBJ2-5; D might be TRBD1 (5 bases). V shed 1 base and J shed 0 bases, with 9 bases lying between them. The CDR3 totals 14 residues. Germline V gives CDR1 DFQATT, CDR2 SNEGSKA (reference sequence). CDR3 amino acids: CSARGWGNQETQYF. The CDR3 coding sequence is TGCAGTGCTAGAGGGTGGGGCAACCAAGAGACCCAGTACTTC.

This clonotype was detected ten times or more. The CDR3 DNA reads as TGCGCCAGCAGCTTGAGGGCTGGCAATCAGCCCCAGCATTTT. It specifies CASSLRAGNQPQHF. The V call is TRBV5-1, the J call TRBJ1-5; no clear D. The germline gives CDR1 SGHRS, CDR2 YFSETQ. The CDR3 length is 14 residues. Trimming removed 1 base at V and 2 bases at J, with 7 bases between.